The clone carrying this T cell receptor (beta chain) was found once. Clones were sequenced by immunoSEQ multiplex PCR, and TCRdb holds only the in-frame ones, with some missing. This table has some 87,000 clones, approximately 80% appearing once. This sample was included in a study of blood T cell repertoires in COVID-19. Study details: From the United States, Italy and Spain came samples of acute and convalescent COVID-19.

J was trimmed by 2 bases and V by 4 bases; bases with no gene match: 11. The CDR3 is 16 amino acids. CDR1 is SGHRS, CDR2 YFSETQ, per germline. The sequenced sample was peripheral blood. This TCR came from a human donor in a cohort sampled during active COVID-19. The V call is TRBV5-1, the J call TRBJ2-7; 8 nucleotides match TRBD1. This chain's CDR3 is CASSPLQGAGPYEQYF. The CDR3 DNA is TGCGCCAGCAGCCCCCTTCAGGGGGCGGGTCCCTACGAGCAGTACTTC.